Listed below are T cell receptor beta chains from one sample, sequenced in a study of OX40 agonist ivuxolimab in advanced cancers. The data were produced by immunoSEQ multiplex PCR, yet TCRdb's version contains in-frame clones alone and is incomplete. This table holds tens of thousands of clones, approximately 89% found once. The material was CD4+ or CD8+ T cells sorted from blood, obtained in a trial of the OX40 agonist ivuxolimab. The origin of the receptors is an adult with an advanced solid tumor such as melanoma, head and neck, liver or kidney cancer. Both conserved end residues are part of each CDR3. A D gene is named only where the DNA matches it firmly. Clone size, where shown, is once, few, many, or a class for clones that have expanded.

j_call | clone_size | d_call | v_call | cdr3_aa | cdr3_nt
TRBJ2-7 | NA | NA | TRBV11-2 | CASSLGRGEQYF | TGTGCCAGCAGCTTAGGCAGGGGCGAGCAGTACTTC
TRBJ2-1 | NA | TRBD2 | TRBV10-3 | CAISESNFAGTSGVNEQFF | TGTGCCATCAGTGAGTCGAATTTCGCCGGGACTAGCGGAGTCAATGAGCAGTTCTTC
TRBJ2-6 | NA | TRBD1 | TRBV19 | CASSIGTGSVGANVLTF | TGTGCCAGTAGTATCGGGACAGGGTCGGTTGGGGCCAACGTCCTGACTTTC
TRBJ2-3 | NA | TRBD1 | TRBV27 | CASSATGERTDTQYF | TGTGCCAGCAGCGCGACAGGGGAGAGGACAGATACGCAGTATTTT
TRBJ2-7 | NA | NA | TRBV28 | CGAGTPPEQYF | TGTGGTGCGGGCACCCCACCCGAGCAGTACTTC
TRBJ1-1 | NA | NA | TRBV6-5 | CASSYSVGSTEAFF | TGTGCCAGCAGTTACAGCGTGGGGAGCACTGAAGCTTTCTTT
TRBJ2-7 | NA | NA | TRBV11-2 | CASRAYGTEYYEQYF | TGTGCCAGCAGGGCCTACGGGACCGAATACTACGAGCAGTACTTC
TRBJ1-4 | few | NA | TRBV7-9 | CASSSGYFRRGNEKLFF | TGTGCCAGCAGCTCGGGTTACTTCCGACGGGGTAATGAAAAACTGTTTTTT
TRBJ1-4 | NA | NA | TRBV18 | CASSLNGRIEKLFF | TGTGCCAGCTCACTCAACGGCAGAATTGAAAAACTGTTTTTT
TRBJ2-3 | NA | NA | TRBV9 | CASSVGAADTQYF | TGTGCCAGCAGCGTAGGGGCGGCAGATACGCAGTATTTT
TRBJ2-7 | NA | NA | TRBV7-2 | CASSPHTFNEQYF | TGTGCCAGCAGCCCCCACACGTTCAACGAGCAGTACTTC
TRBJ2-7 | NA | TRBD1 | TRBV28 | CASSSGQGYEQYF | TGTGCCAGCAGTTCGGGACAGGGCTACGAGCAGTACTTC